The source of this TCR beta chain is a study of human T cells and chemical hapten exposure. As for the study in general: All through the roughly 23-week study, the scalp of each patient received diphenylcyclopropenone doses weekly. Study-level findings and limits: TCRs at a frequency above 1 in 1000 stayed unchanged with DPC sensitization. Versus controls, significantly more large CDR3 similarity clusters arose from expanded TCRs.

CDR1 and CDR2 from the germline V gene are SGHTA and FQGNSA. CDR3 length: 12 amino acids. V lost 5 bases, J lost 8 bases, and 12 bases lay in between. Time point defined: patch test 2, 6 weeks after DPC sensitization. The treatment: therapeutic diphenylcyclopropenone sensitization with weekly scalp DPC. Alopecia patients, 18 to 70 years old and DPC-suitable, served as donors. TCRdb re-called the RACE reads with MiXCR, one entry per CDR3 protein. The data hold about 94,000 distinct CDR3 sequences, with roughly a tenth observed a single time. This clonotype was seen at least ten times. Its cognate antigen is unknown.

The starting material was whole blood, obtained in connection with sensitization to the hapten diphenylcyclopropenone (DPC). The origin of this receptor is a woman between 35 and 50 years old with alopecia areata. Some clones in this sample may be carry-over from other donors' samples. J is TRBJ1-2 and V is TRBV7-2; no clear D. The CDR3 protein is CASSPILPGYTF. Written as DNA, the CDR3 is TGTGCCAGCAGCCCTATTCTACCCGGCTACACCTTC.